This T cell receptor (beta chain) was found in a study of graft-versus-host responses after intestinal transplantation. Study-wide context: Recipients obtained multivisceral, liver-intestinal, or isolated intestinal transplants. Induction using anti-thymocyte globulin, followed by tacrolimus and steroids for roughly 3 years, was given to all recipients.

Remarks on this clone: No antigen is known for it.

Study conclusions and caveats: Early after transplant, HvG declines were associated with peak levels of circulating GvH clones. When patients had graft-donor T cell macrochimerism, their allografts held high graft-versus-host to host-versus-graft clonal ratios.

Here immunoSEQ multiplex PCR was the method, and the copy in TCRdb shows in-frame clones only, minus some. Altogether roughly 99,000 clones are present, 87% being singletons, with the ten largest covering about 0.75%. The germline V and J ends were trimmed by 0 bases and 5 bases, with 7 bases remaining between them. The germline V gene encodes CDR1 SGHNT and CDR2 YENEEA. The CDR3 sequence is 13 residues long. The chain is built from TRBV11-3 and TRBJ1-1; unclear D gene. This sample comprised unstimulated CD4+ T cells sorted from spleen or lymph node cells, obtained before transplant. The clonotype was recovered from a human donor who was the organ donor for an intestinal transplant. CDR3 sequence (DNA): TGTGCCAGCAGCTTAGACGTATATACTGAAGCTTTCTTT. It is translated as CASSLDVYTEAFF. Full variable domain (missing parts from reference TRBV11-3 and TRBJ1-1): EAGVVQSPRYKIIEKKQPVAFWCNPISGHNTLYWYLQNLGQGPELLIRYENEEAVDDSQLPKDRFSAERLKGVDSTLKIQPAELGDSAVYLCASSLDVYTEAFFGQGTRLTVV.